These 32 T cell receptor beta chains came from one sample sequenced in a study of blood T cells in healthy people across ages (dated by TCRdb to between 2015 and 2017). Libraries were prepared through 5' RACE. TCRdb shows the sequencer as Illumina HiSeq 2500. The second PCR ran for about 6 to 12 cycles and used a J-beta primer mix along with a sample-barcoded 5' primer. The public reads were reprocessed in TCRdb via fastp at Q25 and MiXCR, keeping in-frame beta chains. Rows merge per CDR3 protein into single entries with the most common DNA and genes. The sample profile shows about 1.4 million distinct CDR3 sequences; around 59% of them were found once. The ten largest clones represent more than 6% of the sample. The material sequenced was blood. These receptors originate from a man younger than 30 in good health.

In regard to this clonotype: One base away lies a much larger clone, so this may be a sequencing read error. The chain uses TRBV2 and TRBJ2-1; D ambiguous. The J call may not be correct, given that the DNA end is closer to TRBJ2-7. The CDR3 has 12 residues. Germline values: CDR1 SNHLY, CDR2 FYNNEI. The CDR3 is CASRSSYNEQYF. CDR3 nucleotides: TGTGCCAGCAGGAGCTCCTACAATGAGCAGTACTTC.

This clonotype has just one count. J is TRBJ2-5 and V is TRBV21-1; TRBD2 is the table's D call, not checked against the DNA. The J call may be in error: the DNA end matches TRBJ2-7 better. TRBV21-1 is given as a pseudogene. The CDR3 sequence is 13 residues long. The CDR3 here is CASSACRGVEQYF. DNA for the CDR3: TGTGCCAGCAGCGCTTGCCGCGGGGTCGAGCAGTACTTC.

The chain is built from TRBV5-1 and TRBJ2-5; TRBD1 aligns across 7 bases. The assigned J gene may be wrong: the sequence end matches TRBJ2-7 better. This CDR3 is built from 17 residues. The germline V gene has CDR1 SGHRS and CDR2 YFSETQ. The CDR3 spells CASSLNRPGGNVYEQYF. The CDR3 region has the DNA TGCGCCAGCAGCTTAAATCGCCCAGGGGGAAATGTCTACGAGCAGTACTTC.

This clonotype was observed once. The CDR3 nucleotides read TGTGCCAGCAGCCAGGATTTGGTGGGGCAGATTAACAATGAGCAGTACTTC. Translated: CASSQDLVGQINNEQYF. The genes are TRBV3-1 and TRBJ2-7, with a tentative D call TRBD1 (5 bases). The CDR3 has 17 residues. CDR1 and CDR2 from the germline V gene are LGHDT and YNNKEL (reference sequence). Trimming cost V 3 bases and J 7 bases, with 25 bases left between them.

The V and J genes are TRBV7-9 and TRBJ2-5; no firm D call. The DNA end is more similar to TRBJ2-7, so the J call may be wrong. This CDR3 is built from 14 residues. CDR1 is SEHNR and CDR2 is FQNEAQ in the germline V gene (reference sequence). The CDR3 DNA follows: TGTGCCAGCAGCTTTGCTGCGCCCACCTACGAGCAGTACTTC. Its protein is CASSFAAPTYEQYF.

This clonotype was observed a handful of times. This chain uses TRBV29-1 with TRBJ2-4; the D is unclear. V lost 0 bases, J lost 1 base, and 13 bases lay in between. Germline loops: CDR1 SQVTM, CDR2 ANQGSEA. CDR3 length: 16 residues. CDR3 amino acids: CSVEDFRALAKNIQYF. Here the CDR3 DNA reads TGCAGCGTTGAAGATTTTCGGGCTTTGGCCAAAAACATTCAGTACTTC.

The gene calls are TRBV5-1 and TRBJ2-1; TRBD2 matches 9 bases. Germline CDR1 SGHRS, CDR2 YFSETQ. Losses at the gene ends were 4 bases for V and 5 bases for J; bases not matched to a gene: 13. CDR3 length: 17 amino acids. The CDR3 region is CASSIKGGLAANNEQFF. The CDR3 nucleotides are TGCGCCAGCAGCATTAAGGGGGGACTAGCAGCTAACAATGAGCAGTTCTTC.

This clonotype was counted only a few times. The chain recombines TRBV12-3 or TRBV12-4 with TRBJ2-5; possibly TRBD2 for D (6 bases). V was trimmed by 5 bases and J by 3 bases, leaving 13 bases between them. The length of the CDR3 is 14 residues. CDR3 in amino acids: CASSPRGIEETQYF. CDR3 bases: TGTGCCAGCAGTCCCCGCGGGATCGAAGAGACCCAGTACTTC.

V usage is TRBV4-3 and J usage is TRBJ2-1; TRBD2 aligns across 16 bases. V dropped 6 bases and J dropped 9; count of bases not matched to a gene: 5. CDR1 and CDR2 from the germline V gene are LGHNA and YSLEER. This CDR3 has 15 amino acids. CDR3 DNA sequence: TGCGCCAGCAGGGGGACTAGCGGGGGGGAAGGTGAGCAGTTCTTC. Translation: CASRGTSGGEGEQFF.

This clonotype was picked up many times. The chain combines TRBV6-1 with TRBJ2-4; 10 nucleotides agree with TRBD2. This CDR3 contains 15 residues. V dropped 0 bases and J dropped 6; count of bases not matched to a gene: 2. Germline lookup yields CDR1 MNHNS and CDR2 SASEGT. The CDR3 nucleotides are TGTGCCAGCAGTGAAGCAGCGGGGGGGCCAAACATTCAGTACTTC. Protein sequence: CASSEAAGGPNIQYF.

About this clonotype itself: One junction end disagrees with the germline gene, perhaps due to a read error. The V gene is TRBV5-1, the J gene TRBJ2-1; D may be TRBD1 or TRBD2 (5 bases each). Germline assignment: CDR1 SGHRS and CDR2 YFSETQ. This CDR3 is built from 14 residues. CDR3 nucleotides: TGCGTCAGCAGCTTGGGACCCCCTGGGAATGAGCAGTTCTTC. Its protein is CVSSLGPPGNEQFF.

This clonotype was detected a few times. In nucleotides, the CDR3 is TGTGCCAGCAGTTTAAGCAGGGATAGCGGCCACTACGAGCAGTACTTC. This translates into CASSLSRDSGHYEQYF. The chain uses TRBV6-2 or TRBV6-3 and TRBJ2-7; maybe TRBD2 (6 bases). Germline assignment: CDR1 MNHEY and CDR2 SVGEGT. The CDR3 has 16 amino acids. V dropped 4 bases and J dropped 3 bases, with 19 bases sitting between them.

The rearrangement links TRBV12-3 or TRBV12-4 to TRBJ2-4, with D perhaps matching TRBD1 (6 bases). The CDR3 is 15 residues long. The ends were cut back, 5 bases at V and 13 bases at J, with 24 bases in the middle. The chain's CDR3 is CASSDVGDRAGEQYF. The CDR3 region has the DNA TGTGCCAGCAGTGACGTTGGGGACCGCGCAGGGGAGCAGTACTTC.

The CDR3 DNA sequence: TGTGCCAGCAGCGTAGGGGCACTCCTCTATGGCTACACCTTC. Protein product: CASSVGALLYGYTF. This sequence joins TRBV9 and TRBJ1-2, with D hard to call. This CDR3 is 14 amino acids long. Trimming took off 0 bases at V and 4 bases at J, with 10 bases between the two ends. Looked up from germline, CDR1 is SGDLS and CDR2 is YYNGEE.

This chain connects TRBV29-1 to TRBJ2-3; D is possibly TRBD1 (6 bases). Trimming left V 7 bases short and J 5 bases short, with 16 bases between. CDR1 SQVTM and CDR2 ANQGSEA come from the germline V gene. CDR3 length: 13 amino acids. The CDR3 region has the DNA TGCAGCGCTCCGCAGGGGAGACGAGATACGCAGTATTTT. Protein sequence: CSAPQGRRDTQYF.

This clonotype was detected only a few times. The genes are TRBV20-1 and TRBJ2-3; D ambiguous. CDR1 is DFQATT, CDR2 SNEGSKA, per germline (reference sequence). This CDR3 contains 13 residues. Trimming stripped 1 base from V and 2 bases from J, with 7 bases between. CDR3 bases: TGCAGTGCTAGAGGCAGCTACACAGATACGCAGTATTTT. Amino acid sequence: CSARGSYTDTQYF.

The CDR3 DNA follows: TGTGCCATCAGTAAGGACACCTCTAACTATGGCTACACCTTC. Translating it yields CAISKDTSNYGYTF. V gene TRBV10-3 combines with J gene TRBJ1-2; weak D call: TRBD1 (5 bases). Germline CDR1 reads ENHRY; CDR2 reads SYGVKD. The CDR3 spans 14 residues. V dropped 5 bases and J dropped 0 bases, with 10 bases sitting between them.

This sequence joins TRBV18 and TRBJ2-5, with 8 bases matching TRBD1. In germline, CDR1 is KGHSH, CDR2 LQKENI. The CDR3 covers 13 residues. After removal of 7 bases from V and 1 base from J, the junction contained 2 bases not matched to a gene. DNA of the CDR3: TGTGCCAGCTACGGACAGGGCCAAGAGACCCAGTACTTC. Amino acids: CASYGQGQETQYF.

The CDR3 loop is CASSQQSASGGYGTYNEQFF. Written as DNA, the CDR3 is TGCGCCAGCAGCCAGCAATCCGCTAGCGGGGGTTACGGTACTTACAATGAGCAGTTCTTC. The genes are TRBV29-1 and TRBJ2-1; 10 bases fit TRBD2. The V gene's germline CDR1 is SQVTM and CDR2 ANQGSEA. The CDR3 consists of 20 residues.

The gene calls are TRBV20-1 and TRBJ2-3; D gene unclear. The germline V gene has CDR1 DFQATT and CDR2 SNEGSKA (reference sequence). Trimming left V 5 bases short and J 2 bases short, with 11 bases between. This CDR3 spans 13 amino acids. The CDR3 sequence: CSAPRSYTDTQYF. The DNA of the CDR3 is TGCAGTGCTCCCAGGTCTTACACAGATACGCAGTATTTT.

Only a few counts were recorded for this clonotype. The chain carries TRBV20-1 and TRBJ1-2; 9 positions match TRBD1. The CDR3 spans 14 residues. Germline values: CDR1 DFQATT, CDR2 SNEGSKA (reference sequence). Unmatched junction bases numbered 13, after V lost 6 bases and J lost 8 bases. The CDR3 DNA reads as TGCAGTGCAAATAGCCGGGACAGGGTATGGGGCTACACCTTC. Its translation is CSANSRDRVWGYTF.

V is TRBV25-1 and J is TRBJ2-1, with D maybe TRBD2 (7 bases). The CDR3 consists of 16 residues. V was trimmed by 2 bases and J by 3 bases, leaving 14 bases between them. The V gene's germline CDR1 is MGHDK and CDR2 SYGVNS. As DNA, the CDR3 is TGTGCCAGCAGTGAAAGGAGGGGGGGCGGCTACAATGAGCAGTTCTTC. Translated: CASSERRGGGYNEQFF.

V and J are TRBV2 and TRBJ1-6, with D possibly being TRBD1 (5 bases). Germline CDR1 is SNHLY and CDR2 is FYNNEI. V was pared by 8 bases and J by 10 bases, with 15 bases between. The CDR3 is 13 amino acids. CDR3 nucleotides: TGTGCCAGCGGCAGGGAGGTCAAGTCACCCCTCCACTTT. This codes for CASGREVKSPLHF.

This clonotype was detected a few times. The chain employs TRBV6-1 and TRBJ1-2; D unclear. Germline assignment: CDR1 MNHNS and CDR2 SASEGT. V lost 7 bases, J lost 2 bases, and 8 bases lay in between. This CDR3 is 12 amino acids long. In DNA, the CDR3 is TGTGCCAGCATGGCAGAGAACTATGGCTACACCTTC. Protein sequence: CASMAENYGYTF.

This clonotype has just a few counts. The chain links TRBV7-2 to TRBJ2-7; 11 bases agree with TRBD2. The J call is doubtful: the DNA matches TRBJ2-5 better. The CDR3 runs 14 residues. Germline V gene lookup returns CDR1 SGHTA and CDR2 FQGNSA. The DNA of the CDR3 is TGTGCCAGCAGCTTACGGACTAGCGGGGAGACCCAGTACTTC. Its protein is CASSLRTSGETQYF.

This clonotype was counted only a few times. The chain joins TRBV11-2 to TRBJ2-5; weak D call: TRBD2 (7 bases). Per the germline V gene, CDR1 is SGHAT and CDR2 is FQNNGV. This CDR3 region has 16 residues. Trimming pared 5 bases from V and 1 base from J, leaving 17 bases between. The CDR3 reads CASSSWGGGTQETQYF. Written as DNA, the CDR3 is TGTGCCAGCAGCAGTTGGGGAGGGGGGACCCAAGAGACCCAGTACTTC.

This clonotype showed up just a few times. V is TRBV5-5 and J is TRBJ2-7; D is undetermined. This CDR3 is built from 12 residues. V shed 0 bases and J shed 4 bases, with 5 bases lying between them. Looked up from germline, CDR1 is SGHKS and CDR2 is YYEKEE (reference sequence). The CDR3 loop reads CASSLGWYEQYF. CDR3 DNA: TGTGCCAGCAGCTTGGGTTGGTACGAGCAGTACTTC. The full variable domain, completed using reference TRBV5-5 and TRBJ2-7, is DAGVTQSPTHLIKTRGQQVTLRCSPISGHKSVSWYQQVLGQGPQFIFQYYEKEERGRGNFPDRFSARQFPNYSSELNVNALLLGDSALYLCASSLGWYEQYFGPGTRLTVT.

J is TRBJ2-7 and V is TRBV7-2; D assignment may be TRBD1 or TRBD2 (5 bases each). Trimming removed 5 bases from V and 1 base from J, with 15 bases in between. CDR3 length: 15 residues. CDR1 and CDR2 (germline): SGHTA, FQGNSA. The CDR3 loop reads CASSARGPISYEQYF. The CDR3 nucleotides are TGTGCCAGCAGCGCCCGGGGACCTATTTCCTACGAGCAGTACTTC.

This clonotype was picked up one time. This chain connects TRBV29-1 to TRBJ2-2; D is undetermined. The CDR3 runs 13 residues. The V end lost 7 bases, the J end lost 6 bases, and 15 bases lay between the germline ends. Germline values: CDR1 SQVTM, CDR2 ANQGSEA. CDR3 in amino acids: CSAAGPRAGELFF. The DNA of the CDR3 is TGCAGCGCTGCCGGGCCCCGCGCCGGGGAGCTGTTTTTT.

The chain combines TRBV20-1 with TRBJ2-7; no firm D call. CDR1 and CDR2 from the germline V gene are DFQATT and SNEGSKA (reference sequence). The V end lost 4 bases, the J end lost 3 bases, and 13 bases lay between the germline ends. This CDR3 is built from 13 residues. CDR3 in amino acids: CSAISEKFYEQYF. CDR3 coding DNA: TGCAGTGCTATTTCGGAGAAATTCTACGAGCAGTACTTC.

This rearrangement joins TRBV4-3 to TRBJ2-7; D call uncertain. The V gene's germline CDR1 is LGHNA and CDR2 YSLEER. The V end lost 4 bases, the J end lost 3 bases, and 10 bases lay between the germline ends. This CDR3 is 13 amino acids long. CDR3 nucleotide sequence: TGCGCCAGCAGCCGGGTCATCTTCTACGAGCAGTACTTC. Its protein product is CASSRVIFYEQYF.

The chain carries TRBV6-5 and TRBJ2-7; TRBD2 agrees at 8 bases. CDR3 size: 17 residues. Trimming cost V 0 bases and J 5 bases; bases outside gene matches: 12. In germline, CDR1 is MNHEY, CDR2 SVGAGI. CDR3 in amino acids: CASSYSMPPDGRDEQYF. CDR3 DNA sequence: TGTGCCAGCAGTTACTCGATGCCCCCAGACGGGAGGGACGAGCAGTACTTC.